A single T cell receptor beta chain is shown here with its context. The CDR3 covers 15 residues. J lost 5 bases, V lost 1 base, and 6 bases had no gene match. From germline, CDR1 is SGHKS and CDR2 YYEKEE (reference sequence). These data are taken from a study of T cells after somatic rescue of genetic block. Only in-frame clones appear in the TCRdb table, and some are missing; sequencing was by immunoSEQ multiplex PCR. The sample lists about 12,000 clones; 60% to 75% were seen once. J is TRBJ2-5 and V is TRBV5-5; 9 bases are a match to TRBD1. This receptor was obtained from a boy aged 5-17 years. The sequencing input was peripheral blood mononuclear cells (PBMCs). In nucleotides, the CDR3 is TGTGCCAGCAGCTTGTGGACAGGGGCGGGCGAGACCCAGTACTTC. Its translation is CASSLWTGAGETQYF.